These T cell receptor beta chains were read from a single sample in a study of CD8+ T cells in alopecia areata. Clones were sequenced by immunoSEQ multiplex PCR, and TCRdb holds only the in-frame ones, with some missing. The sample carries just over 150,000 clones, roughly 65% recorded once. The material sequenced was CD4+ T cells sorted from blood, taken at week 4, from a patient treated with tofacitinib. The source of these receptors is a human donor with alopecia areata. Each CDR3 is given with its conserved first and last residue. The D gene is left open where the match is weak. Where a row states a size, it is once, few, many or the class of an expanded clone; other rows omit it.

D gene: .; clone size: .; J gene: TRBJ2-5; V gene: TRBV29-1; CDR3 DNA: TGCAGCGTTGTTCTAGAACGGGAGACCCAGTACTTC; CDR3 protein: CSVVLERETQYF
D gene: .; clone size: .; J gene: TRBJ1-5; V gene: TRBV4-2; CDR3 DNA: TGTGCCAGCAGCCAAGTCGCAAACAGTTTCCAGCCCCAGCATTTT; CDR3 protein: CASSQVANSFQPQHF
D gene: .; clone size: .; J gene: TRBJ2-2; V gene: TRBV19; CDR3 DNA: TGTGCCAGTAGTATAGTAGGCAGGGTGACCGGGGAGCTGTTTTTT; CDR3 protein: CASSIVGRVTGELFF
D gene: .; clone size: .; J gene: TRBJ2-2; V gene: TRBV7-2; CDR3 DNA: TGTGCCAGCAGCCCCCCCATAAGGAGCGGGGAGCTGTTTTTT; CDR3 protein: CASSPPIRSGELFF
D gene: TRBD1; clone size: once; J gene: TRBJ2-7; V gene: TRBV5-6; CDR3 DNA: TGTGCCAGCAGCTCGGAGGACAGGGGAGGCTACGAGCAGTACTTC; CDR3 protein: CASSSEDRGGYEQYF
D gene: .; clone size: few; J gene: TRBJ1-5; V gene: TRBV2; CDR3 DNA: TGTGCCAGCAGTGAAGATCTTCTCTATCAGCCCCAGCATTTT; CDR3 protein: CASSEDLLYQPQHF
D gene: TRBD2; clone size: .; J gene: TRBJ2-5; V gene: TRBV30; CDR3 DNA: TGTGCCTGGAAGACGGGGGGGGCGGAGACCCAGTACTTC; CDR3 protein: CAWKTGGAETQYF
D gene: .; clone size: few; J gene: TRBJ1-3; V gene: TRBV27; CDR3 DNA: TGTGCCAGCAGTGGGACTTTTGATGGAAACACCATATATTTT; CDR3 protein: CASSGTFDGNTIYF
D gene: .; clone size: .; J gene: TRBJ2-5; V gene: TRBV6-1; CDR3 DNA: TGTGCCAGCAGTGATGGCCCGGACTTGACAGACCCCATGGAGACCCAGTACTTC; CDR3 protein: CASSDGPDLTDPMETQYF
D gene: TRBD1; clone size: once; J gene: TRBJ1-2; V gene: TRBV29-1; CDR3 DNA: TGCAGCGGGATCGACAGGGGCTATGGCTACACCTTC; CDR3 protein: CSGIDRGYGYTF
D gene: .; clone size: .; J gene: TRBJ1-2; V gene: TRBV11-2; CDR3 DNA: TGTGCCAGCAGCCCGACAGGAGGCTATGGCTACACCTTC; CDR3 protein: CASSPTGGYGYTF
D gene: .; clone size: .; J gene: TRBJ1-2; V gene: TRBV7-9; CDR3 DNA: TGTGCCAGCAGCTTCCCTAACTATGGCTACACCTTC; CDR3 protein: CASSFPNYGYTF
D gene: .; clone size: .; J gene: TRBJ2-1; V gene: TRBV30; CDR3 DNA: TGTGCCTGGACGGCAATTTCGGGGTTTTACAATGAGCAGTTCTTC; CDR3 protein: CAWTAISGFYNEQFF
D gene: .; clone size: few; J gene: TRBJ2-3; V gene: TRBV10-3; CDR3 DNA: TGTGCCATCAGCAGACTGACACCTTTACTGTATTTT; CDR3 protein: CAISRLTPLLYF
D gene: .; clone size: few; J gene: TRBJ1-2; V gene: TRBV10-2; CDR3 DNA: TGCGCCAGCAGTGAACGTACAGGGAATGGCTACACCTTC; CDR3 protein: CASSERTGNGYTF
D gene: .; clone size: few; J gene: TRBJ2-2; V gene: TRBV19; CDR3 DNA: TGTGCCAGTAGTACCCGTAAGAAACAGGGAAGCACCGGGGAGCTGTTTTTT; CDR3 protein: CASSTRKKQGSTGELFF
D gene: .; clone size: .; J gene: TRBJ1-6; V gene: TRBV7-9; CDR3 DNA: TGTGCCAGCAGCCCGAGTCTTGTTGCCAGTTCACCCCTCCACTTT; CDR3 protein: CASSPSLVASSPLHF
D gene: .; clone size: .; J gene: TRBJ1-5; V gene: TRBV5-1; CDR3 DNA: TGCGCCAGCAGCTTGGCCGGCCAGTTGAATCAGCCCCAGCATTTT; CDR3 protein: CASSLAGQLNQPQHF
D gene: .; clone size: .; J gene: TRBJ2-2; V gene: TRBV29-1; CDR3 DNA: TGCAGCGTTGGAGGTGCCCCCGGGGAGCTGTTTTTT; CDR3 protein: CSVGGAPGELFF
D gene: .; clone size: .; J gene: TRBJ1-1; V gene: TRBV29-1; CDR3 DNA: TGCAGCGCATGGACGGACACTGAAGCTTTCTTT; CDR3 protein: CSAWTDTEAFF
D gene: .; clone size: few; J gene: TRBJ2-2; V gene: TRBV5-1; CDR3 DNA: TGCGCCAGCAGCTTGCAGAACACCGGGGAGCTGTTTTTT; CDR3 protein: CASSLQNTGELFF
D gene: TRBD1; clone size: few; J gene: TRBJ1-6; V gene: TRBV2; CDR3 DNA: TGTGCCATTCGGGTTTCGGACAGGGGAAATTCACCCCTCCACTTT; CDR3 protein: CAIRVSDRGNSPLHF
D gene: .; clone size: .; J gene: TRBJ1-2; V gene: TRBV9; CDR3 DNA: TGTGCCAGCAGCGTAGAGGGCCTCTATGGCTACACCTTC; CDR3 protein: CASSVEGLYGYTF
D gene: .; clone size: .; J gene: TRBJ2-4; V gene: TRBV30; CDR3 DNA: TGTGCCTGGAGTGAGGGGTGGACCAAAAACATTCAGTACTTC; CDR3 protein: CAWSEGWTKNIQYF
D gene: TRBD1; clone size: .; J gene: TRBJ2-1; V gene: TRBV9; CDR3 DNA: TGTGCCAGCAGCGATTCCGGGACAGGATACAATGAGCAGTTCTTC; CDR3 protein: CASSDSGTGYNEQFF
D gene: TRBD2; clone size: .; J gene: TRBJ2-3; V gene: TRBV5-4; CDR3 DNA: TGTGCCAGCAGGACCGGGACTAGCGGCACAGATACGCAGTATTTT; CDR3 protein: CASRTGTSGTDTQYF
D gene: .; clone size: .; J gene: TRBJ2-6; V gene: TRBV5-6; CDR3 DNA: TGTGCCAGCAGCTTGGGGGCGTCTGGGGCCAACGTCCTGACTTTC; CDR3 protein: CASSLGASGANVLTF
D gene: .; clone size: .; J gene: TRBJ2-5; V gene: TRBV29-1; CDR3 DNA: TGCAGCGTTGCACCTGGAGAGACCCAGTACTTC; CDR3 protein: CSVAPGETQYF
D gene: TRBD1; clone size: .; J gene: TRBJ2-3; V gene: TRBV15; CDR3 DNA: TGTGCCACCAGTATGAGACAGGGCTCAGATACGCAGTATTTT; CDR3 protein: CATSMRQGSDTQYF
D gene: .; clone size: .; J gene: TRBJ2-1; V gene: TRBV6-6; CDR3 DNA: TGTGCCAGCAGTTTGACTAGGCCCCCGGGCAATGAGCAGTTCTTC; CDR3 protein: CASSLTRPPGNEQFF
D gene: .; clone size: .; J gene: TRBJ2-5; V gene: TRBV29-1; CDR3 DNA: TGCAGCGCAGATGGGGCAAGAGAGACCCAGTACTTC; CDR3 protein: CSADGARETQYF
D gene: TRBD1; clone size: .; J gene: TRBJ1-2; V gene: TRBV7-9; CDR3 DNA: TGTGCCAGCAGCCCCGCCGGGACAGGGGGTTTTGGCTATGGCTACACCTTC; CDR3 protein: CASSPAGTGGFGYGYTF
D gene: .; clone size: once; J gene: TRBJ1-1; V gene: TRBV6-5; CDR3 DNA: TGTGCCAGCAGACACAGGCGGTCCAGTGAAGCTTTCTTT; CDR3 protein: CASRHRRSSEAFF
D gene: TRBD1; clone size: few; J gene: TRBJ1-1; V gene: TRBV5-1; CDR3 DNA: TGCGCCAGCAGCATCCGACAGGGAGGTACTGAAGCTTTCTTT; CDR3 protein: CASSIRQGGTEAFF
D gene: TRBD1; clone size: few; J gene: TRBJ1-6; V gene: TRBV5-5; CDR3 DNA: TGTGCCAGCAGCCTCCGGGGACAGGATTCACCCCTCCACTTT; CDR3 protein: CASSLRGQDSPLHF
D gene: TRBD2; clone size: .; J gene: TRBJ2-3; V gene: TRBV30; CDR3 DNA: TGTGCCTGGAGTGTGGGGCGGGGGTTCTCAGATACGCAGTATTTT; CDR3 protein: CAWSVGRGFSDTQYF
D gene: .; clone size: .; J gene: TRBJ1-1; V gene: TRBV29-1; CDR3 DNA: TGCAGCGGCGTACGGATGGCAGGGAGGAACACTGAAGCTTTCTTT; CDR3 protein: CSGVRMAGRNTEAFF
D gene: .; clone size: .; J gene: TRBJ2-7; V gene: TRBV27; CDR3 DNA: TGTGCCAGCAGTTTGTGGGGTGACTACGAGCAGTACTTC; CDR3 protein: CASSLWGDYEQYF
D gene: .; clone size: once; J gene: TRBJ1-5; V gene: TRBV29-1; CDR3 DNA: TGCAGCGTTGGGGCCAGAGGACAGCCCCAGCATTTT; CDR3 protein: CSVGARGQPQHF
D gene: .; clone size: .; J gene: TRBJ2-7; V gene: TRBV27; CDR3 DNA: TGTGCCACCGCCAGGACAGAGATCTACGAGCAGTACTTC; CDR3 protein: CATARTEIYEQYF
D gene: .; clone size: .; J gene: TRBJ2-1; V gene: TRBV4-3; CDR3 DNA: TGCGCCAGCAGCCAAGTTAAGCAAGGTTCGGGTTCCTACAATGAGCAGTTCTTC; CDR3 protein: CASSQVKQGSGSYNEQFF
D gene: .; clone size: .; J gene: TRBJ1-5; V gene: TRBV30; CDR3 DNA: TGTGCCTGGAGTGTACAGGGAGATCAGCCCCAGCATTTT; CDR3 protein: CAWSVQGDQPQHF
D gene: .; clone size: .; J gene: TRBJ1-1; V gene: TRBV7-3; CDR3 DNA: TGTGCCAGCAGCAACAGGGCAGGCATGAACACTGAAGCTTTCTTT; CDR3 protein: CASSNRAGMNTEAFF
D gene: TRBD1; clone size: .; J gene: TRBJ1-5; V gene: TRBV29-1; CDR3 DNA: TGCAGCGTGGGCGGGACAGGGGATCAGCCCCAGCATTTT; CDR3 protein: CSVGGTGDQPQHF
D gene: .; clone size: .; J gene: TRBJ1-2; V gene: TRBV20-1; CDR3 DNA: TGCAGTGCTCATAACTATGGCTACACCTTC; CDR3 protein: CSAHNYGYTF
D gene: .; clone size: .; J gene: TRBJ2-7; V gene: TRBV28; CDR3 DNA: TGTGCCAGCAGTTTATCCGGGCTTACCTACGAGCAGTACTTC; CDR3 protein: CASSLSGLTYEQYF